Below, 27 T cell receptor beta chains from the same sample are listed, as sequenced in a study of T-cell reconstitution after alpha-beta-depleted transplantation in children. Construction of the TCRbeta library involved unique molecular identifiers. TCRdb re-analysed the PCR reads in MiXCR, keeping a single row per CDR3 protein. Of around 78,000 distinct CDR3 sequences listed, about 14% are singletons. This specimen consisted of PBMCs, mostly from graft donor cells, obtained 180 days after TCRalphabeta/CD19-depleted stem cell transplant. Receptors originate from a male patient aged 2-9 years who had a stem cell transplant for acute lymphoblastic leukemia, so the T cells may come from the graft donor.

This clonotype occurred many times. V is TRBV20-1 and J is TRBJ2-3; D remains unclear. Per the germline V gene, CDR1 is DFQATT and CDR2 is SNEGSKA (reference sequence). Trimming left V 6 bases short and J 0 bases short, with 7 bases between. The CDR3 consists of 12 residues. The CDR3 loop is CSAGPSTDTQYF. The CDR3 DNA follows: TGCAGTGCCGGACCAAGCACAGATACGCAGTATTTT.

The chain employs TRBV12-3 or TRBV12-4 and TRBJ2-7; D perhaps matches TRBD2 (6 bases). CDR3 length equals 12 residues. DNA of the CDR3: TGTGCAAGCGCGGGGTCTCCCTACGAGCAGTACTTC. Protein product: CASAGSPYEQYF.

The chain combines TRBV25-1 with TRBJ2-7; 11 nucleotides agree with TRBD1. The CDR3 length is 13 residues. With 7 bases clipped from V and 4 bases from J, the junction kept 3 bases outside the gene matches. Germline assignment: CDR1 MGHDK and CDR2 SYGVNS. Written as DNA, the CDR3 is TGTGCCAGCACCGGACAGGGGGCTTACGAGCAGTACTTC. As protein: CASTGQGAYEQYF.

In its sample, this clonotype was seen a few times. This chain connects TRBV5-5 to TRBJ2-3, with 11 bases fitting TRBD2. Germline CDR1 reads SGHKS; CDR2 reads YYEKEE (reference sequence). There are 16 residues in the CDR3. Germline trimming cut 4 bases from V and 2 bases from J; bases unmatched to any gene: 6. For the CDR3, the DNA is TGTGCCAGCAGCGTGCCGGGACTAGCGGTCACAGATACGCAGTATTTT. This codes for CASSVPGLAVTDTQYF. Combining the CDR3 with reference TRBV5-5 and TRBJ2-3 gives the whole variable domain DAGVTQSPTHLIKTRGQQVTLRCSPISGHKSVSWYQQVLGQGPQFIFQYYEKEERGRGNFPDRFSARQFPNYSSELNVNALLLGDSALYLCASSVPGLAVTDTQYFGPGTRLTVL.

The chain couples TRBV20-1 to TRBJ1-5, with D perhaps matching TRBD1 (5 bases). The V gene's germline CDR1 is DFQATT and CDR2 SNEGSKA (reference sequence). Trimming took off 0 bases at V and 3 bases at J, with 12 bases between the two ends. CDR3 length: 15 amino acids. For the CDR3, the DNA is TGCAGTGCTAGAGATACCCAGGGCACCAATCAGCCCCAGCATTTT. It specifies CSARDTQGTNQPQHF.

Only a few counts were recorded for this clonotype. The chain couples TRBV18 to TRBJ1-6; a possible D gene is TRBD1 (5 bases). The CDR3 is made up of 13 amino acids. Per germline, CDR1 KGHSH and CDR2 LQKENI. Trimming left V 2 bases short and J 7 bases short, with 6 bases between. The CDR3, as DNA: TGTGCCAGCTCACCAGGGGGGAATTCACCCCTCCACTTT. Translating it yields CASSPGGNSPLHF.

The chain carries TRBV9 and TRBJ2-2, with TRBD2 matching over 8 bases. The V gene's germline CDR1 is SGDLS and CDR2 YYNGEE. This CDR3 has 18 amino acids. The ends lost 0 bases at V and 5 bases at J; junction bases unmatched: 12. CDR3 sequence reads: CASSVGAGGPFGTGELFF. CDR3 nucleotides: TGTGCCAGCAGCGTAGGCGCGGGGGGTCCTTTTGGGACCGGGGAGCTGTTTTTT.

The gene calls are TRBV6-5 and TRBJ2-7; D may be TRBD1 (5 bases). CDR3 length: 14 amino acids. CDR1 MNHEY and CDR2 SVGAGI come from the germline V gene. Trimming took off 2 bases at V and 3 bases at J, with 11 bases between the two ends. DNA of the CDR3: TGTGCCAGCAGTTACGGCGGCAGGGTCTACGAGCAGTACTTC. Translating gives CASSYGGRVYEQYF.

The chain is built from TRBV20-1 and TRBJ2-3, with D unresolved. With 6 bases removed from V and 2 bases from J, the gap between germline ends came to 9 bases. CDR1 and CDR2 from the germline V gene are DFQATT and SNEGSKA (reference sequence). CDR3 length equals 12 residues. The chain's CDR3 is CSASLITDTQYF. CDR3 bases: TGCAGTGCAAGTCTTATCACAGATACGCAGTATTTT.

This clonotype was counted only a few times. V usage is TRBV9 and J usage is TRBJ1-2; D perhaps matches TRBD1 (5 bases). This CDR3 has 15 residues. In germline, CDR1 is SGDLS, CDR2 YYNGEE. V was pared by 4 bases and J by 8 bases, with 21 bases between. CDR3 protein: CASSPTRGEEQGYTF. CDR3 nucleotide sequence: TGTGCCAGCAGCCCGACTCGGGGGGAAGAGCAAGGCTACACCTTC.

In regard to this clonotype: One base away lies a much larger clone, so this may be a sequencing read error. The rearrangement joins TRBV20-1 to TRBJ1-2; D is perhaps TRBD1 (5 bases). This CDR3 has 13 amino acids. The germline V gene encodes CDR1 DFQATT and CDR2 SNEGSKA (reference sequence). The CDR3 DNA reads as TGCAGTGCTAGCGTCTTTGGGACTATAGGAAACGCCTTC. Its protein product is CSASVFGTIGNAF.

This clonotype was counted ten times or more. The genes are TRBV10-2 and TRBJ2-7; 7 positions match TRBD1. CDR1 WSHSY and CDR2 SAAADI come from the germline V gene. The CDR3 spans 12 residues. V shed 8 bases, J shed 3 bases, and the junction held 4 bases outside the gene matches. CDR3 nucleotides: TGCGCCAGCGCGAACAGGGGCTACGAGCAGTACTTC. Protein product: CASANRGYEQYF.

This clonotype was observed a handful of times. The V and J genes are TRBV7-8 and TRBJ1-6; D is ambiguous. V dropped 2 bases and J dropped 10 bases, with 18 bases sitting between them. The CDR3 has 16 residues. CDR1 is SGHVS, CDR2 FQNEAQ, per germline. CDR3 sequence (DNA): TGTGCCAGCAGCTTATTTTCCAGTCAGTCGAAGTCACCCCTCCACTTT. The encoded protein is CASSLFSSQSKSPLHF.

This clonotype came up a few times. This chain connects TRBV12-3 or TRBV12-4 to TRBJ2-6, with TRBD1 matching over 7 bases. This CDR3 has 17 amino acids. The junction had 4 bases not matched to a gene; V was cut back by 2 bases and J by 0 bases. This CDR3 reads CASSLNRGYSGANVLTF. The CDR3 coding sequence is TGTGCCAGCAGTTTAAACAGGGGCTACTCTGGGGCCAACGTCCTGACTTTC.

J is TRBJ2-5 and V is TRBV6-1; D not certain. CDR1 is MNHNS, CDR2 SASEGT, per germline. This CDR3 has 11 residues. With 3 bases removed from V and 5 bases from J, the gap between germline ends came to 4 bases. CDR3 DNA: TGTGCCAGCAGTGAGGGTGAGACCCAGTACTTC. Its protein product is CASSEGETQYF.

The chain carries TRBV19 and TRBJ2-3; unclear D gene. Trimming stripped 4 bases from V and 0 bases from J, with 14 bases between. The CDR3 extends over 16 amino acids. Looked up from germline, CDR1 is LNHDA and CDR2 is SQIVND (reference sequence). CDR3 nucleotides: TGTGCCAGTAGTAGAACAGTGTACCGTAGCACAGATACGCAGTATTTT. Protein sequence: CASSRTVYRSTDTQYF.

V gene TRBV27 combines with J gene TRBJ2-7, with D maybe TRBD1 (5 bases). CDR1 is MNHEY and CDR2 is SMNVEV in the germline V gene (reference sequence). The CDR3 totals 13 residues. V shed 3 bases and J shed 5 bases, with 11 bases lying between them. The CDR3 coding sequence is TGTGCCAGCAGTTTGTTAGACAGTGACGAGCAGTACTTC. Translated, it gives CASSLLDSDEQYF.

The genes are TRBV5-1 and TRBJ2-1; no definite D call. Germline V CDR1 and CDR2: SGHRS, YFSETQ. This CDR3 contains 13 residues. Trimming stripped 1 base from V and 4 bases from J, with 6 bases between. The CDR3 sequence is CASSLSAYNEQFF. The CDR3 DNA reads as TGCGCCAGCAGCTTGTCGGCTTACAATGAGCAGTTCTTC.

This clonotype was seen only a few times. The V call is TRBV28, the J call TRBJ1-5, with D maybe TRBD1 (5 bases). Deletions cut 4 bases from V and 9 bases from J, with 19 bases between. Germline CDR1 is MDHEN and CDR2 is SYDVKM. The CDR3 runs to 15 residues. In DNA, the CDR3 is TGTGCCAGCAGTTCGTACAGGAGCCTCAAGGGGCCCCAGCATTTT. As protein: CASSSYRSLKGPQHF.

To note about this clonotype: Just one base apart from a much larger clone, this may be a read error. CDR3 amino acids: CASSRDRGRGETQSF. The CDR3 DNA reads as TGTGCCAGCAGCCGGGACAGGGGGCGGGGGGAGACCCAGTCCTTC. J is TRBJ2-5 and V is TRBV12-3 or TRBV12-4; 12 nucleotides match TRBD1. The CDR3 loop spans 15 amino acids.

This clonotype showed up many times. The V gene is TRBV7-2, the J gene TRBJ2-5; TRBD2 is a possible D gene (6 bases). Germline CDR1 and CDR2: SGHTA and FQGNSA. V was trimmed by 4 bases and J by 10 bases, leaving 16 bases between them. The CDR3 sequence is 13 residues long. In DNA form, the CDR3 reads TGTGCCAGCAGCTCGTGGGGAGGAGGGGACCAGTACTTC. It translates to CASSSWGGGDQYF.

The V and J genes are TRBV5-1 and TRBJ2-7, with TRBD1 as a possible D gene (6 bases). Trimming took 0 bases from V and 3 from J, leaving 13 bases between them. The CDR3 covers 15 residues. CDR1 is SGHRS, CDR2 YFSETQ, per germline. The CDR3 here is CASSLAGTWDYEQYF. The CDR3 DNA reads as TGCGCCAGCAGCTTGGCCGGGACATGGGACTACGAGCAGTACTTC.

The sample holds a few counts of this clonotype. The rearrangement uses TRBV9 and TRBJ2-5, with unresolved D. Germline CDR1 is SGDLS and CDR2 is YYNGEE. The CDR3 spans 12 residues. With 4 bases removed from V and 4 bases from J, the gap between germline ends came to 8 bases. CDR3 in amino acids: CASSSQRETQYF. The CDR3 region has the DNA TGTGCCAGCAGCTCCCAAAGAGAGACCCAGTACTTC.

The table lists this clonotype with many counts. V gene TRBV7-9 combines with J gene TRBJ1-2, with D unresolved. CDR3 length equals 15 residues. V was clipped by 1 base and J by 5 bases, with 14 bases between them. In germline, CDR1 is SEHNR, CDR2 FQNEAQ (reference sequence). The CDR3 bases are TGTGCCAGCAGCTTAGGGGCAGAGAGGACTTATGGCTACACCTTC. It yields the protein CASSLGAERTYGYTF.

V gene TRBV7-6 combines with J gene TRBJ1-4; D unclear. The CDR3 contains 14 residues. Trimming shortened V by 1 base and J by 5 bases, and 8 bases separated the two germline ends. From germline, CDR1 is SGHVS and CDR2 FNYEAQ. Here the CDR3 DNA reads TGTGCCAGCAGCTTAGGGGTTGCCAATGAAAAACTGTTTTTT. It encodes CASSLGVANEKLFF.

This clonotype was observed at least ten times. The chain recombines TRBV5-4 with TRBJ2-3, with D unresolved. Per germline, CDR1 SGHNT and CDR2 YYREEE (reference sequence). V was cut by 6 bases and J by 2 bases, with 4 bases left in between. The CDR3 covers 11 residues. CDR3 amino acids: CASKTTDTQYF. In nucleotides, the CDR3 is TGTGCCAGCAAGACCACAGATACGCAGTATTTT.

The sample holds one count of this clonotype. The genes are TRBV3-1 and TRBJ2-7; D is unclear. Germline V gene data show CDR1 as LGHDT and CDR2 as YNNKEL (reference sequence). Trimming took off 2 bases at V and 2 bases at J, with 10 bases between the two ends. The CDR3 extends over 14 amino acids. The CDR3 nucleotides are TGTGCCAGCAGCCAATCACAGTCGGCCTACGAGCAGTACTTC. Translating gives CASSQSQSAYEQYF.